Listed here are 9 T cell receptor beta chains from one sample, sequenced in a study of identical twins (dated by TCRdb to the mid-2010s). The protocol used for the library was 5' RACE. The sequencer was an Illumina HiSeq 2000. Using fastp at Q25 and MiXCR, TCRdb reprocessed the public reads and kept productive beta chains. Entries are consolidated by CDR3 protein sequence, retaining the most common genes and DNA. Across this sample there are some 900,000 distinct CDR3 sequences, with roughly an eighth seen only once. The top ten clones comprise under 2% of the sample. The same sample was also studied in work on yellow fever vaccine responses in identical twins.

Sequencing was performed on PBMCs. The receptors were sampled from a woman in her late teens or twenties in good health.

This clonotype has more than one count but fewer than ten. This chain connects TRBV20-1 to TRBJ2-2; TRBD2 aligns across 14 bases. With 0 bases clipped from V and 4 bases from J, the junction kept 10 bases outside the gene matches. The CDR3 contains 19 residues. Germline V gene lookup returns CDR1 DFQATT and CDR2 SNEGSKA (reference sequence). CDR3 residues: CSARDGLAGGPRGTGELFF. The CDR3 DNA reads TGCAGTGCTAGAGACGGACTAGCGGGAGGCCCACGAGGCACCGGGGAGCTGTTTTTT.

There are many counts of this clonotype. The genes are TRBV6-1 and TRBJ2-3; perhaps TRBD1 as D (6 bases). The CDR3 totals 17 residues. With 8 bases removed from V and 0 bases from J, the gap between germline ends came to 21 bases. In germline, CDR1 is MNHNS, CDR2 SASEGT. The CDR3 reads CASGNAPGQFSTDTQYF. The CDR3 region has the DNA TGTGCCAGCGGTAATGCCCCAGGACAGTTTAGCACAGATACGCAGTATTTT.

The table lists this clonotype with a few counts. The chain is built from TRBV18 and TRBJ1-1; maybe TRBD1 (5 bases). This CDR3 is 16 amino acids long. Trimming removed 3 bases at V and 0 bases at J, with 14 bases between. In germline, CDR1 is KGHSH, CDR2 LQKENI. CDR3 loop: CASSPPRGTMNTEAFF. CDR3 DNA: TGTGCCAGCTCACCCCCACGAGGGACTATGAACACTGAAGCTTTCTTT.

The table lists this clonotype with many counts. The V call is TRBV9, the J call TRBJ1-2; 8 bases match TRBD1. This CDR3 is built from 15 residues. The junction had 8 bases not matched to a gene; V was cut back by 3 bases and J by 4 bases. In germline, CDR1 is SGDLS, CDR2 YYNGEE. CDR3 nucleotide sequence: TGTGCCAGCAGCGCCGGGGACAGGCTTCGCTATGGCTACACCTTC. This translates into CASSAGDRLRYGYTF. Using reference TRBV9 and TRBJ1-2 for the parts outside the CDR3, the full variable domain is DSGVTQTPKHLITATGQRVTLRCSPRSGDLSVYWYQQSLDQGLQFLIQYYNGEERAKGNILERFSAQQFPDLHSELNLSSLELGDSALYFCASSAGDRLRYGYTFGSGTRLTVV.

The genes are TRBV28 and TRBJ2-3; 7 bases line up with TRBD1. Germline CDR1 MDHEN, CDR2 SYDVKM. This CDR3 region has 15 residues. V dropped 5 bases and J dropped 4; count of bases not matched to a gene: 9. In DNA, the CDR3 is TGTGCCAGCAGTCCTCCTCGACAGGGACCAGATACGCAGTATTTT. Translation gives CASSPPRQGPDTQYF.

J is TRBJ2-7 and V is TRBV12-3 or TRBV12-4; 7 bases align to TRBD1. The CDR3 sequence is 16 residues long. V was pared by 5 bases and J by 2 bases, with 12 bases of the junction left unmatched. The CDR3 loop is CASSQGSGGGPYEQYV. DNA for the CDR3: TGTGCCAGCAGTCAGGGGTCAGGGGGTGGCCCCTACGAGCAGTACGTC.

This chain connects TRBV2 to TRBJ2-1, with D possibly being TRBD2 (6 bases). This CDR3 is built from 15 residues. CDR1 and CDR2 from the germline V gene are SNHLY and FYNNEI. Trimming shortened V by 4 bases and J by 0 bases, and 10 bases separated the two germline ends. CDR3 nucleotide sequence: TGTGCCAGCAGTGCGGGGGAAAGCTCCTACAATGAGCAGTTCTTC. It codes for CASSAGESSYNEQFF.

The chain joins TRBV6-2 or TRBV6-3 to TRBJ2-7, with no clear D. CDR1 and CDR2 from the germline V gene are MNHEY and SVGEGT. Trimming cost V 5 bases and J 2 bases, with 7 bases left between them. This CDR3 is 12 amino acids long. The CDR3 loop is CASSPKPYEQYF. CDR3 nucleotide sequence: TGTGCCAGCAGTCCCAAGCCCTACGAGCAGTACTTC.

This chain joins TRBV7-8 and TRBJ1-3; D is uncertain. The ends were cut back, 0 bases at V and 3 bases at J, with 12 bases in the middle. Germline CDR1 reads SGHVS; CDR2 reads FQNEAQ. CDR3 length equals 16 residues. The CDR3 reads CASSLAGRTGGNTIYF. The DNA for the CDR3 is TGTGCCAGCAGCTTAGCAGGCCGGACTGGTGGAAACACCATATATTTT.